The clone carrying this T cell receptor (beta chain) was seen only once. The antigen is unknown. This record belongs to a study of a mutant IDH1 vaccine in newly diagnosed glioma. Turning to the study itself: Patients arrived already treated with radiotherapy, temozolomide, or both, most having had both.

Germline V CDR1 and CDR2: SGHTA, FQGNSA. Unmatched junction bases numbered 4, after V lost 4 bases and J lost 4 bases. The CDR3 loop spans 14 amino acids. Sample time point: week 47, end of study. Each dose delivered 300 ug of mutant IDH1 20-mer peptide subcutaneously with imiquimod. The donor cohort comprised cases of new WHO grade 3 or 4 IDH1-mutant, ATRX-lost astrocytoma. Assay used: immunoSEQ multiplex PCR; TCRdb lists only in-frame clones, some missing. The table shows tens of thousands of clones, with roughly 77% occurring only once. This clonotype originated in a man aged 40-50 years with glioma. This sequence joins TRBV7-2 and TRBJ1-1; TRBD1 matches 9 bases. Specimen: PBMCs, collected from a glioma patient whose treatment included an IDH1 peptide vaccine. The CDR3 sequence: CASSSGQGPTEAFF. In DNA, the CDR3 is TGTGCCAGCAGCTCGGGACAGGGTCCCACTGAAGCTTTCTTT.